This entry features one TCR beta chain sequence. Its target is not known. This entry belongs to a study of monozygotic twins with inflammatory bowel disease. General observations from the study: Healthy co-twins, by inverse Simpson, had higher TCRbeta diversity than their siblings with IBD.

Germline V CDR1 and CDR2: SGHTA, FQGTGA. This CDR3 region has 13 residues. Reprocessing the 5' RACE reads, TCRdb reports a single entry for every CDR3 protein and omits DNA. In all, the sample yields 110,000 to 150,000 distinct CDR3 sequences. The TCR comes from a human donor with ulcerative colitis or Crohn's disease, or a healthy co-twin of an affected twin (not recorded which). Sequenced input: blood. The chain recombines TRBV7-3 with TRBJ2-5; there is no DNA to check the TCRdb D call of TRBD1. The chain's CDR3 is CASSVLRGETQYF.